This TCR beta chain was found in a study of shared clonotypes between healthy human individuals. Findings and caveats of the study: In having few donors, the study represented limited genetic and exposure-history diversity. Shared clonotypes across all four donors exceeded non-shared ones in generation probability.

The table came from immunoSEQ multiplex PCR; TCRdb's copy has only in-frame clones and leaves some out. Among a few million clones listed, 92% were seen once. Germline CDR1 SGHNT, CDR2 YYREEE (reference sequence). CDR3 length: 12 amino acids. Between the trimmed V and J ends, which lost 7 bases and 5 bases, there was a span of 12 bases. Splitting the CD4+ cells yielded a CD45RA+ naive subset and a CD45RA-negative memory subset. Comments on this clone: Its antigen is currently unknown.

This chain joins TRBV5-4 and TRBJ2-5; D is ambiguous. The receptor was isolated from a man aged 18 to 30 in good health. Some clones in this sample may be carry-over from other donors' samples. Sequencing was done on a sample of naive CD4+ T cells from PBMCs. Subset of the sample: CD45RA+ positively selected. CDR3 sequence reads: CASAPGPETQYF. The CDR3 DNA is TGTGCCAGCGCCCCCGGCCCCGAGACCCAGTACTTC.